This record covers a single T cell receptor beta chain. Libraries were prepared by immunoSEQ multiplex PCR; TCRdb keeps only in-frame clonotypes and omits some of them. The data contain under 15,000 clones, around 83% of them singletons. These data are taken from a study of blood T cell repertoires in COVID-19. Unmatched junction bases numbered 1, after V lost 3 bases and J lost 2 bases. Per the germline V gene, CDR1 is SGDLS and CDR2 is YYNGEE. The CDR3 runs to 14 residues. Material: peripheral blood. The chain is built from TRBV9 and TRBJ1-4; the match to TRBD1 covers 7 bases. The sequence was collected from a man aged 35-49 years with active or convalescent COVID-19. The CDR3 nucleotides read TGTGCCAGCAGCGGACAGGGCACTAATGAAAAACTGTTTTTT. Protein: CASSGQGTNEKLFF. Complete variable domain (other parts from reference TRBV9 and TRBJ1-4): DSGVTQTPKHLITATGQRVTLRCSPRSGDLSVYWYQQSLDQGLQFLIQYYNGEERAKGNILERFSAQQFPDLHSELNLSSLELGDSALYFCASSGQGTNEKLFFGSGTQLSVL.